These T cell receptor beta chains were read from a single sample in a study of OX40 agonist ivuxolimab in advanced cancers. The assay was immunoSEQ multiplex PCR, and TCRdb's table has in-frame clones only and misses some. The repertoire holds 60,000 to 80,000 clones, with around 79% as singletons. Source: CD4+ or CD8+ T cells sorted from blood, taken in a trial of the OX40 agonist ivuxolimab. Receptors originate from an adult with an advanced solid tumor such as melanoma, head and neck, liver or kidney cancer. Both conserved end residues are part of each CDR3. Fields, in order: D gene, J gene, V gene, clone size, CDR3 DNA, CDR3 protein. A D gene is named only where the DNA matches it firmly. Size values are once, few and many counts, or a class for expanded clones, and some rows have none.

>TRBD1|TRBJ1-4|TRBV5-5|once
TGTGCCAGCAGCTTGTTACAGGGGGCCACTAATGAAAAACTGTTTTTT
CASSLLQGATNEKLFF
>.|TRBJ2-3|TRBV6-6|.
TGTGCCAGCAGTTACACGTCCACAGATACGCAGTATTTT
CASSYTSTDTQYF
>.|TRBJ1-1|TRBV9|.
TGTGCCAGCAGCGTAGACCTCTCGAACACTGAAGCTTTCTTT
CASSVDLSNTEAFF
>TRBD2|TRBJ2-3|TRBV9|.
TGTGCCAGCAGCGCCGCCGGGGCTGGCGGGGGGCCCGGAGATACGCAGTATTTT
CASSAAGAGGGPGDTQYF
>.|TRBJ2-3|TRBV7-9|.
TGTGCCAGCAGCTTAGATATTAGCACAGATACGCAGTATTTT
CASSLDISTDTQYF
>TRBD1|TRBJ1-3|TRBV5-1|.
TGCGCCAGCAGCGGACAGGGGGCGTCTTCTGGAAACACCATATATTTT
CASSGQGASSGNTIYF
>TRBD1|TRBJ2-7|TRBV4-1|medium-sized
TGCGCCAGCAGCCAAACGACAGGGGGCGCAATGTACGAGCAGTACTTC
CASSQTTGGAMYEQYF
>.|TRBJ2-7|TRBV6-5|.
TGTGCCAGCAGACCGGGAGGGGGCCGTGAGCAGTACTTC
CASRPGGGREQYF
>.|TRBJ1-1|TRBV10-3|.
TGTGCCATCAGTGATGGAGGAACTGAAGCTTTCTTT
CAISDGGTEAFF
>.|TRBJ1-4|TRBV7-2|.
TGTGCCAGCAGCTTAGGACAGATGATTAATGAAAAACTGTTTTTT
CASSLGQMINEKLFF
>.|TRBJ1-4|TRBV5-6|.
TGTGCCAGCAGCAAGACAGGTCCGGGGGAAAAACTGTTTTTT
CASSKTGPGEKLFF
>.|TRBJ2-3|TRBV7-9|.
TGTGCCAGCAGCTTAGTACTTGTTAGCACAGATACGCAGTATTTT
CASSLVLVSTDTQYF
>.|TRBJ2-2|TRBV7-8|.
TGTGCCAGCAGCTTGGCGGTGATCAACACCGGGGAGCTGTTTTTT
CASSLAVINTGELFF
>TRBD1|TRBJ2-2|TRBV5-5|.
TGTGCCAGCAGCTTGGAGGGGACAGCGAACACCGGGGAGCTGTTTTTT
CASSLEGTANTGELFF
>TRBD1|TRBJ1-6|TRBV5-1|.
TGCGCCAGCACCGGGACAGGGAACTATTCACCCCTCCACTTT
CASTGTGNYSPLHF
>TRBD1|TRBJ1-1|TRBV28|.
TGTGCCAGCAGTCCACCCTACAGGGGGGGGTCGCCTGAAGCTTTCTTT
CASSPPYRGGSPEAFF
>.|TRBJ2-7|TRBV4-3|.
TGCGCCAGCAGCCCGAGGACTTTCAGCTCCTACGAGCAGTACTTC
CASSPRTFSSYEQYF
>TRBD1|TRBJ1-2|TRBV7-9|.
TGTGCCAGCAGCCTCCAGGGACAGATCTATGGCTACACCTTC
CASSLQGQIYGYTF
>.|TRBJ1-1|TRBV18|.
TGTGCCAGCTCACCAGACACAGGGTCTTACACTGAAGCTTTCTTT
CASSPDTGSYTEAFF
>.|TRBJ2-1|TRBV5-4|few
TGTGCCAGCAGCTTGGCAGGGAATGAGCAGTTCTTC
CASSLAGNEQFF
>.|TRBJ2-1|TRBV6-5|.
TGTGCCAGCAGTTCCCCGGGACACCTTCCCCCCAATGAGCAGTTCTTC
CASSSPGHLPPNEQFF
>.|TRBJ1-2|TRBV5-6|once
TGTGCCAGCAGCTTGCGGGGGTCCCTCCACTATGGCTACACCTTC
CASSLRGSLHYGYTF
>.|TRBJ1-2|TRBV4-3|.
TGCGCCAGCAGCCAAGACTCTATAGGGGGTTCCGATGGCTACACCTTC
CASSQDSIGGSDGYTF
>.|TRBJ1-2|TRBV2|.
TGTGCCAGCAGTGTGTATAACTATGGCTACACCTTC
CASSVYNYGYTF
>.|TRBJ2-7|TRBV7-6|.
TGTGCCAGCAGCTTAGATGGGACCTACGAGCAGTACTTC
CASSLDGTYEQYF
>TRBD2|TRBJ2-2|TRBV4-2|.
TGTGCCAGCAGCCAAGAGCTAGCGGGGTCCACCGGGGAGCTGTTTTTT
CASSQELAGSTGELFF
>.|TRBJ2-3|TRBV2|.
TGTGCCACCGTGACTAGGAGCACAGATACGCAGTATTTT
CATVTRSTDTQYF
>.|TRBJ2-3|TRBV14|.
TGTGCCAGCAGCCAGGGGTTAGATACGCAGTATTTT
CASSQGLDTQYF
>.|TRBJ2-7|TRBV7-8|once
TGTGCCAGCAGCTTCACGGGACCCTCCTACGAGCAGTACTTC
CASSFTGPSYEQYF
>.|TRBJ2-1|TRBV7-2|.
TGTGCCAGCAGCCCAACGGCTGGTCGGGGGACTTACAATGAGCAGTTCTTC
CASSPTAGRGTYNEQFF
>.|TRBJ2-5|TRBV7-3|.
TGTGCCAGCAGCTACCAGGGTGGTTCGGAGACCCAGTACTTC
CASSYQGGSETQYF
>TRBD2|TRBJ2-7|TRBV7-2|.
TGTGCCAGCAGCCCTTGGCCCGGGACTAGCGACTTC
CASSPWPGTSDF
>.|TRBJ1-2|TRBV4-3|.
TGCGCCAGCAGCCAAGGCGGGGGCGCATGGTATGGCTACACCTTC
CASSQGGGAWYGYTF
>TRBD1|TRBJ2-2|TRBV19|.
TGTGCCAGTACCCTCGGGACAGGGAACACCGGGGAGCTGTTTTTT
CASTLGTGNTGELFF
>TRBD2|TRBJ2-1|TRBV19|.
TGTGCCAGTAGTTATAGCGGGAGGAACAATGAGCAGTTCTTC
CASSYSGRNNEQFF
>.|TRBJ2-7|TRBV11-2|.
TGTGCCAGCAGAAGGGAGCAGACCTCCTACGAGCAGTACTTC
CASRREQTSYEQYF
>.|TRBJ2-5|TRBV7-9|.
TGTGCCAGCAGCCCTCCGGGCGGTTTGTACCAAGAGACCCAGTACTTC
CASSPPGGLYQETQYF
>.|TRBJ2-7|TRBV29-1|.
TGCAGCGTTGAGACAAGTAGGTACGAGCAGTACTTC
CSVETSRYEQYF
>TRBD2|TRBJ2-5|TRBV27|.
TGTGCCAGCAGTTCGTGGTCGGGAGGGGAGACCCAGTACTTC
CASSSWSGGETQYF
>TRBD1|TRBJ1-2|TRBV4-3|.
TGCGCCAGCGGCCAACGTCCCGGGACAGGGACCCTAAACTATGGCTACACCTTC
CASGQRPGTGTLNYGYTF
>.|TRBJ2-7|TRBV19|few
TGTGCCAGTAGTGCCACCTCCGTGCAGTACTTC
CASSATSVQYF
>TRBD2|TRBJ2-1|TRBV4-1|.
TGCGCCAGCAGCCAAGTCGGAGGGAGGGCCAAAGGCAATGAGCAGTTCTTC
CASSQVGGRAKGNEQFF
>.|TRBJ2-2|TRBV27|.
TGTGCCAGCAGTTCTCGGACTTTAGGCCCGGAGGGGGAGCTGTTTTTT
CASSSRTLGPEGELFF
>TRBD2|TRBJ2-3|TRBV4-3|.
TGCGCCAGCAGCCAAGACCCTTCAGGAACTAGCGGCAGCACAGATACGCAGTATTTT
CASSQDPSGTSGSTDTQYF